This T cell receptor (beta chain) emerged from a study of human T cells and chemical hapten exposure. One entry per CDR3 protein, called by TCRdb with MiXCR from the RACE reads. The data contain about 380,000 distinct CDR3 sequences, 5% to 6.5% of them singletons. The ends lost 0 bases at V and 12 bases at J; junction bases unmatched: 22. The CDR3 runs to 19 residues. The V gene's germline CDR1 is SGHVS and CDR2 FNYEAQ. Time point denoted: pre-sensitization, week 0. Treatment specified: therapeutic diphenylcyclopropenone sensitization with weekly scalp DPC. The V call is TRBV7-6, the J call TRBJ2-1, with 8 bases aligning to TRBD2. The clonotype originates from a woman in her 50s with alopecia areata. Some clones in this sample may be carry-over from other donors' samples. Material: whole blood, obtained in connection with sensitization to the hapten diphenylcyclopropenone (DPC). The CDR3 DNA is TGTGCCAGCAGCTTAGCGGCGGGGGGCTACGATGGGGTCTCGGTTGGGCAGTTCTTC. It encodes CASSLAAGGYDGVSVGQFF.